Listed here are 9 T cell receptor beta chains from one sample, sequenced in a study of blood T cell repertoires in COVID-19. Profiled with immunoSEQ multiplex PCR; TCRdb holds only in-frame clones, not every one. Here the sample spans approximately 120,000 clones, more than 80% being singletons. The sample consisted of peripheral blood. These TCRs come from a woman of 80 years or more with COVID-19, enrolled during active disease.

Only one count was recorded for this clone. This chain joins TRBV28 and TRBJ1-2; 7 bases are shared with TRBD1. CDR1 and CDR2 from the germline V gene are MDHEN and SYDVKM. CDR3 length equals 14 residues. Trimming removed 7 bases from V and 2 bases from J; junction bases left unmatched: 7. CDR3 loop: CASTRDSVNYGYTF. CDR3 DNA sequence: TGTGCCAGCACCCGGGACAGTGTGAACTATGGCTACACCTTC.

The chain recombines TRBV7-2 with TRBJ2-3; 8 bases map to TRBD1. CDR3 size: 14 residues. CDR1 and CDR2 from the germline V gene are SGHTA and FQGNSA. V shed 5 bases, J shed 6 bases, and the junction held 7 bases outside the gene matches. CDR3 DNA: TGTGCCAGCAGCCTCCGGGACAGGAGGGATACGCAGTATTTT. Encoded protein: CASSLRDRRDTQYF. Drawing the rest from reference TRBV7-2 and TRBJ2-3, the complete variable domain is GAGVSQSPSNKVTEKGKDVELRCDPISGHTALYWYRQSLGQGLEFLIYFQGNSAPDKSGLPSDRFSAERTGGSVSTLTIQRTQQEDSAVYLCASSLRDRRDTQYFGPGTRLTVL.

This clone was counted once. The chain couples TRBV28 to TRBJ1-1, with TRBD1 matching 10 bases. The CDR3 loop spans 15 amino acids. Germline CDR1 reads MDHEN; CDR2 reads SYDVKM. The junction had 7 bases not matched to a gene; V was cut back by 6 bases and J by 3 bases. This CDR3 reads CASSVSGQGDTEAFF. For the CDR3, the DNA is TGTGCCAGCAGCGTATCCGGACAGGGGGACACTGAAGCTTTCTTT.

The rearrangement links TRBV7-6 to TRBJ2-7; 8 nucleotides agree with TRBD2. The CDR3 is 18 residues long. Germline CDR1 is SGHVS and CDR2 is FNYEAQ. Unmatched junction bases numbered 17, after V lost 4 bases and J lost 3 bases. In nucleotides, the CDR3 is TGTGCCAGCAGCTCAAGGGGGGGGCGGGAGGACTCTATCTACGAGCAGTACTTC. The encoded protein is CASSSRGGREDSIYEQYF.

The chain is built from TRBV2 and TRBJ1-1; TRBD1 aligns across 8 bases. Germline trimming cut 5 bases from V and 0 bases from J; bases unmatched to any gene: 2. Germline V gene data show CDR1 as SNHLY and CDR2 as FYNNEI. The CDR3 extends over 14 amino acids. The CDR3 DNA is TGTGCCAGCAGTTCGGACAGGGTGAACACTGAAGCTTTCTTT. Encoded protein: CASSSDRVNTEAFF.

In this sample, this clone turned up once. The rearrangement joins TRBV5-1 to TRBJ2-2; D might be TRBD1 (5 bases). In germline, CDR1 is SGHRS, CDR2 YFSETQ. The CDR3 covers 15 residues. Deletions cut 4 bases from V and 3 bases from J, with 13 bases between. DNA for the CDR3: TGCGCCAGCAGCCCCGCAGGGTCCGACACCGGGGAGCTGTTTTTT. It translates to CASSPAGSDTGELFF.

Note on this clone: The sample contains more than one DNA sequence encoding this CDR3. The CDR3 nucleotides are TGTGCCAGCAGTTTAGGGACAGGGGGTCAGCCCCAGCATTTT. It specifies CASSLGTGGQPQHF. The chain has TRBV27 and TRBJ1-5; TRBD1 aligns across 11 bases. The CDR3 spans 14 residues. Per germline, CDR1 MNHEY and CDR2 SMNVEV (reference sequence). V dropped 2 bases and J dropped 6; count of bases not matched to a gene: 0.

The chain combines TRBV7-9 with TRBJ2-7, with a possible D match to TRBD2 (6 bases). Trimming shortened V by 4 bases and J by 4 bases, and 20 bases separated the two germline ends. The germline V gene encodes CDR1 SEHNR and CDR2 FQNEAQ (reference sequence). There are 16 residues in the CDR3. CDR3 region: CASSSTTATRGYEQYF. CDR3 coding DNA: TGTGCCAGCAGCTCCACCACAGCGACCCGGGGGTACGAGCAGTACTTC.

As regards this clone: Additional DNA sequences in this sample encode the identical CDR3. The V call is TRBV7-9, the J call TRBJ1-5; TRBD1 matches 8 bases. Germline CDR1 is SEHNR and CDR2 is FQNEAQ (reference sequence). J lost 4 bases, V lost 5 bases, and 4 bases had no gene match. CDR3 length: 14 residues. CDR3 nucleotide sequence: TGTGCCAGCAGCAGGACAGGGCTTAATCAGCCCCAGCATTTT. Amino acids: CASSRTGLNQPQHF.